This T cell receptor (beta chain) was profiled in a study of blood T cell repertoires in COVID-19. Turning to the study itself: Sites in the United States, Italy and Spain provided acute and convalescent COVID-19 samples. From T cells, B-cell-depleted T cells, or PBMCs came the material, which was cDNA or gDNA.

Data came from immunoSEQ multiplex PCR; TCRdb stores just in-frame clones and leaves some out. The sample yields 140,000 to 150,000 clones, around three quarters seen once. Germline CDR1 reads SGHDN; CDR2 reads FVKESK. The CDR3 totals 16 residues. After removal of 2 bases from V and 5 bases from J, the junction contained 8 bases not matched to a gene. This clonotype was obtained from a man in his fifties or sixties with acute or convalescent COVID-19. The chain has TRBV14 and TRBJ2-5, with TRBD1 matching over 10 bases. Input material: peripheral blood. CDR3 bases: TGTGCCAGCAGCCAACGCCCGGGACAGGGGACGGAGACCCAGTACTTC. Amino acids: CASSQRPGQGTETQYF.